These 32 T cell receptor beta chains share one sample of origin, sequenced in a study of cytomegalovirus exposure and HLA in healthy donors. The PCR ran on 60 Vbeta and 13 Jbeta primers. Profiling relied on immunoSEQ multiplex PCR, and the TCRdb table lists in-frame clones only, not all of them. The data hold about 160,000 clones, with about 75% observed a single time. Sequenced sample: PBMCs. The receptors were gathered from a woman aged 50 to 60 in good health and CMV-seropositive.

This clone has only a few counts. This chain uses TRBV5-1 with TRBJ2-7; 8 bases align to TRBD2. This CDR3 is built from 14 residues. J lost 5 bases, V lost 7 bases, and 11 bases had no gene match. From germline, CDR1 is SGHRS and CDR2 YFSETQ. CDR3 in amino acids: CASASGGDPDEQYF. CDR3 sequence (DNA): TGCGCCAGCGCGTCGGGGGGGGATCCGGACGAGCAGTACTTC. Using reference TRBV5-1 and TRBJ2-7 for the parts outside the CDR3, the full variable domain is KAGVTQTPRYLIKTRGQQVTLSCSPISGHRSVSWYQQTPGQGLQFLFEYFSETQRNKGNFPGRFSGRQFSNSRSEMNVSTLELGDSALYLCASASGGDPDEQYFGPGTRLTVT.

The chain combines TRBV5-1 with TRBJ1-1; D might be TRBD1 (6 bases). Trimming took 4 bases from V and 1 from J, leaving 14 bases between them. This CDR3 region has 15 residues. Germline CDR1 and CDR2: SGHRS and YFSETQ. The CDR3 is CASSPQQGANTEAFF. Written as DNA, the CDR3 is TGCGCCAGCAGCCCTCAACAGGGTGCGAACACTGAAGCTTTCTTT.

This chain connects TRBV6-1 to TRBJ2-3; TRBD1 matches at 9 bases. The CDR3 contains 14 residues. Per germline, CDR1 MNHNS and CDR2 SASEGT. With V trimmed by 4 bases and J by 4 bases, 3 bases remained unmatched. The CDR3 bases are TGTGCCAGCAGTGTGACAGGGGGGGCAGATACGCAGTATTTT. This codes for CASSVTGGADTQYF.

The chain uses TRBV6-5 and TRBJ2-1, with D maybe TRBD2 (7 bases). The length of the CDR3 is 14 residues. The V gene's germline CDR1 is MNHEY and CDR2 SVGAGI. The V gene lost 8 bases and the J gene lost 5 bases, with 16 bases spanning the gap. The CDR3 region is CASRRWGGHNEQFF. CDR3 DNA sequence: TGTGCCAGCCGTCGGTGGGGGGGCCACAATGAGCAGTTCTTC.

This chain uses TRBV5-5 with TRBJ2-7, with D tentatively TRBD1 (6 bases). This CDR3 is 13 amino acids long. The germline CDR1 and CDR2 sequences are SGHKS and YYEKEE (reference sequence). Trimming took 0 bases from V and 4 from J, leaving 8 bases between them. CDR3 DNA: TGTGCCAGCAGCTTGGAGGACAGATACGAGCAGTACTTC. Protein sequence: CASSLEDRYEQYF.

V usage is TRBV9 and J usage is TRBJ2-1; TRBD2 aligns across 8 bases. The CDR3 has 16 amino acids. V dropped 3 bases and J dropped 7; count of bases not matched to a gene: 12. Germline V gene data show CDR1 as SGDLS and CDR2 as YYNGEE. CDR3 bases: TGTGCCAGCAGCGGATCGGCGGGGGGTAGGGCGAATGAGCAGTTCTTC. It codes for CASSGSAGGRANEQFF.

The table lists this clone with a few counts. The rearrangement joins TRBV2 to TRBJ2-5; 7 bases line up with TRBD2. The CDR3 is 16 residues long. CDR1 and CDR2 (germline): SNHLY, FYNNEI. The V segment lost 2 bases and the J segment 0 bases; nucleotides outside the gene matches: 6. The CDR3, as DNA: TGTGCCAGCAGTGAACCCGGGGGAGGGCACCAAGAGACCCAGTACTTC. It translates to CASSEPGGGHQETQYF. Full variable domain (remainder filled in from reference TRBV2 and TRBJ2-5): EPEVTQTPSHQVTQMGQEVILRCVPISNHLYFYWYRQILGQKVEFLVSFYNNEISEKSEIFDDQFSVERPDGSNFTLKIRSTKLEDSAMYFCASSEPGGGHQETQYFGPGTRLLVL.

About this clone itself: This same CDR3 is encoded by further DNA sequences in the sample. The chain is built from TRBV6-1 and TRBJ1-5; TRBD1 agrees at 8 bases. The CDR3 sequence is 14 residues long. Germline V gene data show CDR1 as MNHNS and CDR2 as SASEGT. Losses at the gene ends were 8 bases for V and 5 bases for J; bases not matched to a gene: 8. CDR3 DNA: TGTGCCAGCTCCCTGGACAGGGAATATCAGCCCCAGCATTTT. Its translation: CASSLDREYQPQHF.

This chain uses TRBV18 with TRBJ2-1; 7 nucleotides align to TRBD1. The CDR3 sequence is 13 residues long. Germline trimming cut 3 bases from V and 4 bases from J; bases unmatched to any gene: 0. Germline-derived CDR1 and CDR2 are KGHSH and LQKENI. CDR3 bases: TGTGCCAGCTCACCGGGACAGTACAATGAGCAGTTCTTC. The encoded protein is CASSPGQYNEQFF.

CDR3 bases: TGTGCCAGCTTGGAGGGGCGGACTGAAGCTTTCTTT. It encodes CASLEGRTEAFF. The chain is built from TRBV6-1 and TRBJ1-1; D is possibly TRBD1 (5 bases). The germline gives CDR1 MNHNS, CDR2 SASEGT. V was cut by 8 bases and J by 5 bases, with 12 bases left in between. This CDR3 has 12 residues.

V usage is TRBV2 and J usage is TRBJ1-2, with D possibly matching TRBD1 (6 bases). Germline V gene data show CDR1 as SNHLY and CDR2 as FYNNEI. V shed 4 bases and J shed 7 bases, with 13 bases lying between them. CDR3 length equals 13 residues. DNA of the CDR3: TGTGCCAGCAGTGCAGGACAGACCCGTGGCTACACCTTC. Protein sequence: CASSAGQTRGYTF.

The chain links TRBV7-9 to TRBJ2-1, with D maybe TRBD2 (5 bases). This CDR3 spans 17 amino acids. Germline CDR1 and CDR2: SEHNR and FQNEAQ (reference sequence). The V end lost 5 bases, the J end lost 5 bases, and 22 bases lay between the germline ends. The CDR3 DNA reads as TGTGCCAGCAGCCCAGGACTCGGCAGCCAGAACGACAATGAGCAGTTCTTC. This codes for CASSPGLGSQNDNEQFF.

The chain couples TRBV6-6 to TRBJ2-6; D is uncertain. V lost 6 bases and J lost 1, with 7 bases in between. Germline V gene sequence: CDR1 MNHNY, CDR2 SVGAGI (reference sequence). This CDR3 is 14 amino acids long. The DNA for the CDR3 is TGTGCCAGCAGCAGACAATCTGGGGCCAACGTCCTGACTTTC. Translating gives CASSRQSGANVLTF.

V usage is TRBV10-1 and J usage is TRBJ2-2; 9 bases align to TRBD2. The germline CDR1 and CDR2 sequences are WNHNN and SYGVQD (reference sequence). V was pared by 4 bases and J by 2 bases, with 5 bases of the junction left unmatched. The length of the CDR3 is 16 residues. CDR3 nucleotide sequence: TGCGCCAGCAGTGCCGGCGGGGGGGCAAACACCGGGGAGCTGTTTTTT. It encodes CASSAGGGANTGELFF.

This clone was counted once. The genes are TRBV10-3 and TRBJ2-3, with D hard to call. This CDR3 has 14 residues. Germline CDR1 and CDR2: ENHRY and SYGVKD. V lost 7 bases to trimming and J lost 2 bases, with 13 bases between them. Written as DNA, the CDR3 is TGTGCCATCACCCAAACTACTTACACAGATACGCAGTATTTT. Its protein is CAITQTTYTDTQYF.

This chain uses TRBV19 with TRBJ2-1; 12 nucleotides match TRBD2. CDR3 length: 19 residues. Germline values: CDR1 LNHDA, CDR2 SQIVND (reference sequence). J lost 4 bases, V lost 3 bases, and 13 bases had no gene match. The CDR3 reads CASSIPELAGGPTYNEQFF. The CDR3 DNA sequence: TGTGCCAGTAGTATCCCAGAACTAGCGGGGGGACCCACGTACAATGAGCAGTTCTTC. Filled out from reference TRBV19 and TRBJ2-1, the complete variable domain reads DGGITQSPKYLFRKEGQNVTLSCEQNLNHDAMYWYRQDPGQGLRLIYYSQIVNDFQKGDIAEGYSVSREKKESFPLTVTSAQKNPTAFYLCASSIPELAGGPTYNEQFFGPGTRLTVL.

The chain combines TRBV5-1 with TRBJ1-2; D not certain. Germline CDR1 reads SGHRS; CDR2 reads YFSETQ. The CDR3 extends over 15 amino acids. The V end was cut by 0 bases, the J end by 1 base, with 10 bases between. CDR3 bases: TGCGCCAGCAGCTTGGCCCAGGATTATAACTATGGCTACACCTTC. Protein product: CASSLAQDYNYGYTF. The full variable domain, in which reference TRBV5-1 and TRBJ1-2 provide the parts outside the CDR3, is KAGVTQTPRYLIKTRGQQVTLSCSPISGHRSVSWYQQTPGQGLQFLFEYFSETQRNKGNFPGRFSGRQFSNSRSEMNVSTLELGDSALYLCASSLAQDYNYGYTFGSGTRLTVV.

This clone was observed once. The chain links TRBV5-1 to TRBJ1-1; D is unclear. CDR1 and CDR2 from the germline V gene are SGHRS and YFSETQ. The CDR3 has 15 residues. With 0 bases removed from V and 1 base from J, the gap between germline ends came to 10 bases. The CDR3 protein is CASSLEAPPNTEAFF. The DNA of the CDR3 is TGCGCCAGCAGCTTGGAAGCCCCACCGAACACTGAAGCTTTCTTT.

This chain uses TRBV6-6 with TRBJ1-6; no definite D call. This CDR3 spans 12 amino acids. The V end lost 7 bases, the J end lost 9 bases, and 10 bases lay between the germline ends. Germline V lookup: CDR1 MNHNY, CDR2 SVGAGI (reference sequence). The CDR3 loop is CASTTAGSPLHF. In DNA form, the CDR3 reads TGTGCCAGCACCACAGCCGGTTCACCCCTCCACTTT.

The J gene is TRBJ1-5, the V gene TRBV6-5; D possibly corresponds to TRBD1 (5 bases). V gave up 8 bases and J gave up 2 bases, with 13 bases separating them. Germline CDR1 and CDR2: MNHEY and SVGAGI. CDR3 length: 14 residues. CDR3 in amino acids: CASSTRGGNQPQHF. CDR3 DNA sequence: TGTGCCAGCTCAACAAGGGGTGGCAATCAGCCCCAGCATTTT.

This clone was detected a few times. The rearrangement joins TRBV6-1 to TRBJ1-1, with D tentatively TRBD1 (5 bases). CDR1 is MNHNS and CDR2 is SASEGT in the germline V gene. Trimming shortened V by 6 bases and J by 3 bases, and 14 bases separated the two germline ends. The CDR3 is made up of 14 amino acids. Here the CDR3 DNA reads TGTGCCAGCAGCACCTGGGGGGGGGACACTGAAGCTTTCTTT. Translated: CASSTWGGDTEAFF.

V gene TRBV14 combines with J gene TRBJ1-6, with 7 bases that match TRBD1. Germline V gene sequence: CDR1 SGHDN, CDR2 FVKESK. The CDR3 is 13 amino acids. V trimming: 5 bases; J trimming: 13 bases; junction bases outside the gene matches: 8. CDR3 sequence reads: CASSEQQGSPLHF. The CDR3 nucleotides read TGTGCCAGCAGCGAACAACAGGGGTCGCCCCTCCACTTT.

The rearrangement uses TRBV9 and TRBJ2-3, with 9 bases matching TRBD2. The CDR3 consists of 16 residues. J lost 3 bases, V lost 4 bases, and 9 bases had no gene match. Germline lookup yields CDR1 SGDLS and CDR2 YYNGEE. The CDR3 loop reads CASSFGGAGGTDTQYF. The CDR3 bases are TGTGCCAGCAGCTTTGGGGGGGCGGGGGGGACAGATACGCAGTATTTT.

J is TRBJ2-1 and V is TRBV5-4, with TRBD1 matching 8 bases. The CDR3 is made up of 13 amino acids. The V segment lost 4 bases and the J segment 8 bases; nucleotides outside the gene matches: 5. Germline CDR1 reads SGHNT; CDR2 reads YYREEE (reference sequence). The CDR3 here is CASSQGAWDEQFF. Here the CDR3 DNA reads TGTGCCAGCAGCCAGGGGGCCTGGGATGAGCAGTTCTTC.

The chain joins TRBV27 to TRBJ2-7; 7 nucleotides match TRBD1. V shed 4 bases, J shed 5 bases, and the junction held 11 bases outside the gene matches. CDR3 length equals 15 residues. Per germline, CDR1 MNHEY and CDR2 SMNVEV (reference sequence). The CDR3 region has the DNA TGTGCCAGCAGTTCCGGACAGGTGAAACACCACGAGCAGTACTTC. Protein product: CASSSGQVKHHEQYF.

This chain uses TRBV27 with TRBJ2-7; D not certain. Germline CDR1 and CDR2: MNHEY and SMNVEV (reference sequence). The V and J ends lost 0 bases and 2 bases respectively, with 11 bases between them. The CDR3 length is 15 residues. DNA for the CDR3: TGTGCCAGCAGTTTATCGCCGAGGTCTGCCTACGAGCAGTACTTC. It specifies CASSLSPRSAYEQYF.

The chain employs TRBV23-1 and TRBJ1-2, with D tentatively TRBD1 (5 bases). TRBV23-1 is classed as an ORF, of uncertain function. The CDR3 covers 15 residues. V shed 0 bases and J shed 6 bases, with 14 bases lying between them. CDR3 region: CASSQSVRGPHGYTF. In DNA, the CDR3 is TGCGCCAGCAGTCAATCGGTAAGGGGTCCACATGGCTACACCTTC.

This sequence joins TRBV2 and TRBJ2-7; 7 nucleotides match TRBD1. This CDR3 comprises 15 residues. V was clipped by 4 bases and J by 3 bases; unmatched bases: 9. CDR1 is SNHLY, CDR2 FYNNEI, per germline. The CDR3 sequence is CASSGKTGTDYEQYF. The CDR3 DNA follows: TGTGCCAGCAGTGGCAAAACCGGGACAGACTACGAGCAGTACTTC.

The chain links TRBV2 to TRBJ1-3, with a tentative D call TRBD1 (5 bases). The CDR3 has 13 amino acids. Trimming pared 3 bases from V and 2 bases from J, leaving 5 bases between. From germline, CDR1 is SNHLY and CDR2 FYNNEI. The CDR3 loop is CASSDRAGNTIYF. In DNA, the CDR3 is TGTGCCAGCAGTGACAGGGCTGGAAACACCATATATTTT.

This sequence joins TRBV9 and TRBJ2-2; 11 bases align to TRBD2. The V gene end was trimmed by 1 base and the J gene end by 2 bases; junction bases not matched to a gene: 4. The germline V gene encodes CDR1 SGDLS and CDR2 YYNGEE. This CDR3 spans 17 amino acids. The CDR3 here is CASSVSLAGGNTGELFF. CDR3 bases: TGTGCCAGCAGCGTATCCCTAGCGGGGGGAAACACCGGGGAGCTGTTTTTT.

This chain connects TRBV18 to TRBJ2-5, with D perhaps TRBD2 (5 bases). CDR1 and CDR2 from the germline V gene are KGHSH and LQKENI. Trimming left V 3 bases short and J 1 base short, with 9 bases between. The CDR3 runs 14 residues. The CDR3 DNA sequence: TGTGCCAGCTCACCCGGACTGAGCCAAGAGACCCAGTACTTC. As protein: CASSPGLSQETQYF.

Turning to this clone: The same CDR3 also results from other DNA sequences found in this sample. V usage is TRBV10-3 and J usage is TRBJ1-2, with 10 bases lining up with TRBD1. Germline assignment: CDR1 ENHRY and CDR2 SYGVKD. V was clipped by 6 bases and J by 5 bases; unmatched bases: 3. This CDR3 has 13 amino acids. The CDR3 loop reads CAISDRGLYGYTF. The CDR3 coding sequence is TGTGCCATCAGCGACAGGGGGCTATATGGCTACACCTTC.